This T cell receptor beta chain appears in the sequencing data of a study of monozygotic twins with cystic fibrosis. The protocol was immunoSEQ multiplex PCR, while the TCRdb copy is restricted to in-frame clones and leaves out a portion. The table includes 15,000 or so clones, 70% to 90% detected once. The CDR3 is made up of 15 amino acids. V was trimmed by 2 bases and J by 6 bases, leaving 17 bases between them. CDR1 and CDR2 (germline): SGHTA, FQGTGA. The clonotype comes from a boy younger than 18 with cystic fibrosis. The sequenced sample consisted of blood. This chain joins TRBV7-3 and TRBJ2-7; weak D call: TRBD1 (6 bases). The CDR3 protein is CASSLEGRGEGEQYF. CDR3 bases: TGTGCCAGCAGCTTAGAGGGCAGGGGCGAGGGCGAGCAGTACTTC.